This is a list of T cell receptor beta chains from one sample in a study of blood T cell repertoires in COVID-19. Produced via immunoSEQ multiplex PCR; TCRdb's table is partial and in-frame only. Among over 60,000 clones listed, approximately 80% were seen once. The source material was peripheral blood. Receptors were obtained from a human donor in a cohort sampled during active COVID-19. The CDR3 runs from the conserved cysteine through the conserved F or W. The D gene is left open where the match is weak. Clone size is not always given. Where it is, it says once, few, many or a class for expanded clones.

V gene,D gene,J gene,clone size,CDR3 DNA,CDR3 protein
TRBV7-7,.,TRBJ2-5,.,TGTGCTAGCAGCGACGAATTAACAGGTCTAGAGACCCAGTACTTC,CASSDELTGLETQYF
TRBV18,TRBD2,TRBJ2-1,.,TGTGCCTCCTCCCCACTAGCGGGGTACAATGAGCAGTTCTTC,CASSPLAGYNEQFF
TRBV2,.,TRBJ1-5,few,TGTGCCAGCAAGGAACGGGGTAGCAATCAGCCCCAGCATTTT,CASKERGSNQPQHF
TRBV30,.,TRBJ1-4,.,TGTGCCTGGAGTTCTCCAACCCCCGGGTTAGAAAAACTGTTTTTT,CAWSSPTPGLEKLFF
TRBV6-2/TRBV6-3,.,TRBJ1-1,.,TGTGCCAGCAGTTTGACTCGACAGGTCGTTGGGGCTTTCTTT,CASSLTRQVVGAFF
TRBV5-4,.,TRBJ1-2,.,TGTGCCAGCAGCTTGGACCGGGGAGGCAGCTATGGCTACACCTTC,CASSLDRGGSYGYTF
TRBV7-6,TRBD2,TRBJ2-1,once,TGTGCCAGCAGCTTAGCGGCGGGGGGGCCTCGCTACAATGAGCAGTTCTTC,CASSLAAGGPRYNEQFF
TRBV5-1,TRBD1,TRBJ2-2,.,TGCGCCAGCAGCCTCGGACAGGTAGACACCGGGGAGCTGTTTTTT,CASSLGQVDTGELFF
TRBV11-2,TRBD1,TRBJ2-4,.,TGTGCCAGCAGCTTAACAGGGGTGGGGAACATTCAGTACTTC,CASSLTGVGNIQYF
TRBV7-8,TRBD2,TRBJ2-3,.,TGTGCCAGCAGCTTAATTGCACTAGCGGCTAGCACAGATACGCAGTATTTT,CASSLIALAASTDTQYF
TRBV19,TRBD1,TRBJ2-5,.,TGTGCCAGTACCTCGACAGGGGTTGAGACCCAGTACTTC,CASTSTGVETQYF
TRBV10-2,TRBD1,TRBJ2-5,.,TGCGCCACTCGGGACAGGGGGACGGAGACCCAGTACTTC,CATRDRGTETQYF
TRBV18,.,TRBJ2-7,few,TGTGCCAGCTCAAAGTCGGCGGTTCTGCACGAGCAGTACTTC,CASSKSAVLHEQYF
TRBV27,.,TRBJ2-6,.,TGTGCCAGCAGAGACAGCTCTGGGGCCAACGTCCTGACTTTC,CASRDSSGANVLTF
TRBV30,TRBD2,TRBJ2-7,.,TGTGCCTGGAGTGTACGAGGGAGGGAGGGCTACGAGCAGTACTTC,CAWSVRGREGYEQYF
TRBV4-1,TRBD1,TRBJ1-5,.,TGCGCCAGCAGCCCCCGAAGGACAGGGGTGAATCAGCCCCAGCATTTT,CASSPRRTGVNQPQHF
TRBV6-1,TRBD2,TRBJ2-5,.,TGTGCCAGCAGTGAAGGTACTAGCGGGGGCCAAGAGACCCAGTACTTC,CASSEGTSGGQETQYF
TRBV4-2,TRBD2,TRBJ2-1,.,TGTGCCAGCAGCCTAGCGGGGGGGCCTATGAATGAGCAGTTCTTC,CASSLAGGPMNEQFF
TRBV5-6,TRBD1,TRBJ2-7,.,TGTGCCAGCAGCTTCCGGGACAGGGACCACGAGCAGTACTTC,CASSFRDRDHEQYF
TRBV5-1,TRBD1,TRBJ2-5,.,TGCGCCAGCAGCCCAGGGGACAGGGGGCAAGAGACCCAGTACTTC,CASSPGDRGQETQYF
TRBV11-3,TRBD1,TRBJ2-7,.,TGTGCCAGCAGCATGGGACAGCCAGGCGCCTACGAGCAGTACTTC,CASSMGQPGAYEQYF
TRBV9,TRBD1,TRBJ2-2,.,TGTGCCAGCAGCGAAACCGGGACAGGGGCTAGAACCGGGGAGCTGTTTTTT,CASSETGTGARTGELFF
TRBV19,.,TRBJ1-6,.,TGTGCCAGTACAGACGGGAATTCACCCCTCCACTTT,CASTDGNSPLHF
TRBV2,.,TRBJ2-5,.,TGTGCCAGCAGTGAAGCATACAGCCAAGAGACCCAGTACTTC,CASSEAYSQETQYF
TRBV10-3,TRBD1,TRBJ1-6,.,TGTGCCATCAGGGGCGACAGGGGTATGTCCTATAATTCACCCCTCCACTTT,CAIRGDRGMSYNSPLHF
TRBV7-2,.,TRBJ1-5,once,TGTGCCAGCAGCTTAGGACTGGTTAGCAATCAGCCCCAGCATTTT,CASSLGLVSNQPQHF
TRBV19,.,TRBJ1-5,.,TGTGCCAGTAGTATAGGACAGGCTAGCAATCAGCCCCAGCATTTT,CASSIGQASNQPQHF
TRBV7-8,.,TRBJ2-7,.,TGTGCCCCCTGCAGAGGCGTATCATACGAGCAGTACTTC,CAPCRGVSYEQYF
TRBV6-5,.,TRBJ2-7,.,TGTGCCAGCATCCGGGACACCAACTTTTACGAGCAGTACTTC,CASIRDTNFYEQYF
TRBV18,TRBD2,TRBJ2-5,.,TGTGCCAGCTCACCTACCCGGGAGGGCGTGGAGACCCAGTACTTC,CASSPTREGVETQYF
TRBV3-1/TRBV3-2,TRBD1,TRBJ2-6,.,TGTGCCAGCAGCCAAACAGGGGGCATAGATCCTGGGGCCAACGTCCTGACTTTC,CASSQTGGIDPGANVLTF
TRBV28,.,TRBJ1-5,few,TGTGCCAGCATTTTAGCCAGGCGAAGCAATCAGCCCCAGCATTTT,CASILARRSNQPQHF
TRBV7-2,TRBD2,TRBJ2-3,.,TGTGCCAGCAGCTCCCCCACTTGGAGCGGGGGAACCACAGATACGCAGTATTTT,CASSSPTWSGGTTDTQYF
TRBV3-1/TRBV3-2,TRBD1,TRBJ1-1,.,TGTGCCAGCAAGGGGGCCTTGAACACTGAAGCTTTCTTT,CASKGALNTEAFF
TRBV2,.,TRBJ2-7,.,TGTGCCAGCAGTGACAATTACGAGCAGTACTTC,CASSDNYEQYF
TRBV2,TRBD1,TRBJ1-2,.,TGTGCCAGCAGGCCAGGGACAGGGGACGGCTATGGCTACACCTTC,CASRPGTGDGYGYTF
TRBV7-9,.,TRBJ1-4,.,TGTGCCAGCAGCTTAGTCACTTACAATGAAAAACTGTTTTTT,CASSLVTYNEKLFF
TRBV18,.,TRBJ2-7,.,TGTGCCAGCTCACCCCTCGTCGGAGTCCCTACCTACGAGCAGTACTTC,CASSPLVGVPTYEQYF
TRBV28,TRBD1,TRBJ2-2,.,TGTGCCAGCAGTGTACGGGGGACAGGGAAGGCCGGGGAGCTGTTTTTT,CASSVRGTGKAGELFF
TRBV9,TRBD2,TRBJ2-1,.,TGTGCCAGCAGCCCACGCGGGGGAGGCAATGAGCAGTTCTTC,CASSPRGGGNEQFF
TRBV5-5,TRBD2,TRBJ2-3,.,TGTGCCAGCAGCCTGGGGACTAGCGGCCTCACAGATACGCAGTATTTT,CASSLGTSGLTDTQYF
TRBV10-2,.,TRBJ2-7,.,TGCGCCAGCAGGGGCGACAGCCCCTACGAGCAGTACTTC,CASRGDSPYEQYF
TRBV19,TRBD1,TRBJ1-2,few,TGTGCCAGTAGCCCCCGGGACAGGTGGTATGGCTACACCTTC,CASSPRDRWYGYTF
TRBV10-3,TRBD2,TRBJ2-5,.,TGTGCCATCAGTGCCGGACTAGCGGGGGGGCAGGAGACCCAGTACTTC,CAISAGLAGGQETQYF
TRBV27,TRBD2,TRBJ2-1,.,TGTGCCAGCAGTCCCTCCGGGACTAGCGGGAGCAGGGCTTACAATGAGCAGTTCTTC,CASSPSGTSGSRAYNEQFF
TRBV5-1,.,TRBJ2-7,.,TGCGCCAGCACCCCTGAGGGTCCCTACGAGCAGTACTTC,CASTPEGPYEQYF
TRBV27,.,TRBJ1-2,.,TGTGCCAGCAGTTACTCCGGGGGCTATGGCTACACCTTC,CASSYSGGYGYTF
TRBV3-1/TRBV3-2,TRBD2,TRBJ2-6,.,TGTGCCAGCAGCCAAGGGCAGGGAGGGTACTCTGGGGCCAACGTCCTGACTTTC,CASSQGQGGYSGANVLTF
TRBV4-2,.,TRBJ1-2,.,TGTGCCAGCAGCCAAGATCCAGGGGCCTATGGCTACACCTTC,CASSQDPGAYGYTF
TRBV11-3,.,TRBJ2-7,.,TGTGCCAGCAGCTTTTATCGCCGGCTAGCATCCTACGAGCAGTACTTC,CASSFYRRLASYEQYF
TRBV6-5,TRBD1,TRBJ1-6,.,TGTGCCAGCTATAAGGACAGGGGAAATTCACCCCTCCACTTT,CASYKDRGNSPLHF
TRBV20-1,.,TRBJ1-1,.,TGCAGTGCTAGTGGCGGGGCCGAGGCTTTCTTT,CSASGGAEAFF
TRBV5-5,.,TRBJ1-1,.,TGTGCCAGCAGCCGACTTTTCGGGGACACTGAAGCTTTCTTT,CASSRLFGDTEAFF
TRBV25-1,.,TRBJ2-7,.,TGTGCCAGCAAGCGCGGGAATTCCTACGAGCAGTACTTC,CASKRGNSYEQYF
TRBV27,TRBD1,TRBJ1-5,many,TGTGCCAGCAGCCTCGACAGGGAACGACCCCAGCATTTT,CASSLDRERPQHF
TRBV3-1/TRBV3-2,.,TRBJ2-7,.,TGTGCCAGCAGCCAACCACTAGGGTTCTCCGGCGAGCAGTACTTC,CASSQPLGFSGEQYF
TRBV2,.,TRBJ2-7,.,TGTGCCAGCAGTTACGGACAAGGGGTGCAGTACTTC,CASSYGQGVQYF
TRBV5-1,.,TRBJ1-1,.,TGCGCCAGCAGCTTGTCTATGAACACTGAAGCTTTCTTT,CASSLSMNTEAFF
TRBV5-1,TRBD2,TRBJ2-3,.,TGCGCCAGCAGCACCCAGCGGGGGGGATGGACAGATACGCAGTATTTT,CASSTQRGGWTDTQYF
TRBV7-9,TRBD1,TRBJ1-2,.,TGTGCCAGCAGCTCACAGGGGCAAAACTATGGCTACACCTTC,CASSSQGQNYGYTF